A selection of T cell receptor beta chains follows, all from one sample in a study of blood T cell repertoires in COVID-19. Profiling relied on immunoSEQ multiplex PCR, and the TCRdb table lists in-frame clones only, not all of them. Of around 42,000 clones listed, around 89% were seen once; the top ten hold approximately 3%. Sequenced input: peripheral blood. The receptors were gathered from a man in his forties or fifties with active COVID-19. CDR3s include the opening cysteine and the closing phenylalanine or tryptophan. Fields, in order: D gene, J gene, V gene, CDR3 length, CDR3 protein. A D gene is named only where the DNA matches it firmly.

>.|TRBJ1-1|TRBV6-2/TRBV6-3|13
CASSNRDTTEAFF
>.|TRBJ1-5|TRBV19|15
CASSTNRVRYQPQHF
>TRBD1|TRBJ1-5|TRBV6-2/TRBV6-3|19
CASSRILDRVWAHNQPQHF
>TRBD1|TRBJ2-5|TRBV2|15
CASTLWTGAGETQYF
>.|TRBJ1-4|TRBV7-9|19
CASSLAFAVDSLSNEKLFF
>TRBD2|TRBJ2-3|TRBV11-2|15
CASGSSGGRRDTQYF
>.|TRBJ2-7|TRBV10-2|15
CARSEALRILYEQYF
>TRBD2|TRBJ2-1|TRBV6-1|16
CASSEALLAGAPRQFF
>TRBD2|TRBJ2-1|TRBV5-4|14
CASRPNPSGNEQFF
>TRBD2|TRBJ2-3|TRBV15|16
CATSRGAGGRTDTQYF
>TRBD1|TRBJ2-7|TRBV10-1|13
CASSRQGTYEQYF
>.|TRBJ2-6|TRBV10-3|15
CAISVGGSGANVLTF
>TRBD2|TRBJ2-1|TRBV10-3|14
CAISLTSGYNEQFF
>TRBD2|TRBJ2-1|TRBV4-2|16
CASSQNSGGAYNEQFF
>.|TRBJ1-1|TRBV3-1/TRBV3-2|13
CASSRDGVAEAFF